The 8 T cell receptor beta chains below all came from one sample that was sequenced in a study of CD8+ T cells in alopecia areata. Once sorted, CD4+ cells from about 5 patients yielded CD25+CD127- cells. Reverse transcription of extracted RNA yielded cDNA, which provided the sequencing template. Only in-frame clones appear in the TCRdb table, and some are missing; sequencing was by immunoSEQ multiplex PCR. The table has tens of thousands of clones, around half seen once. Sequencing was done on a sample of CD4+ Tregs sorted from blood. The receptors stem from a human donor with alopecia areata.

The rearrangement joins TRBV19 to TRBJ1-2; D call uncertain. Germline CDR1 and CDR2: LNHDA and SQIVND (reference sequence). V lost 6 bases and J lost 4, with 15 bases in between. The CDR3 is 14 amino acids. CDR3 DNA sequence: TGTGCCAGTAGAAGACCAGAAGGAAGCTATGGCTACACCTTC. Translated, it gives CASRRPEGSYGYTF.

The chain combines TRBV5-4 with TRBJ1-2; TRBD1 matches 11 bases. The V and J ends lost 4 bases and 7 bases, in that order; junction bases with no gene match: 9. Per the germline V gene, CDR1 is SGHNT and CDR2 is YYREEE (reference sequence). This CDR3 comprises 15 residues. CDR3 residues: CASSVTGTGGGGYTF. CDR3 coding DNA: TGTGCCAGCAGCGTAACCGGGACAGGGGGTGGTGGCTACACCTTC.

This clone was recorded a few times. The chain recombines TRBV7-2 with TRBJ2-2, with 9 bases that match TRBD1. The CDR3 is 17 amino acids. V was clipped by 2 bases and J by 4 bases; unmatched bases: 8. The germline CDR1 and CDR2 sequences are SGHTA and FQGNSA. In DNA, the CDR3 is TGTGCCAGCAGCTTATCAATACAGGGGGCCGGCACCGGGGAGCTGTTTTTT. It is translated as CASSLSIQGAGTGELFF.

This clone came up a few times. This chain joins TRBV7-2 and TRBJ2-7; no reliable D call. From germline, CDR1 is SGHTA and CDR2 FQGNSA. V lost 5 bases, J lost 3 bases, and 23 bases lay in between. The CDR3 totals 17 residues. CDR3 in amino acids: CASSPKELKPTNYEQYF. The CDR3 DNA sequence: TGTGCCAGCAGCCCCAAGGAGCTCAAACCCACCAACTACGAGCAGTACTTC. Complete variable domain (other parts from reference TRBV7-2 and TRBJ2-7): GAGVSQSPSNKVTEKGKDVELRCDPISGHTALYWYRQSLGQGLEFLIYFQGNSAPDKSGLPSDRFSAERTGGSVSTLTIQRTQQEDSAVYLCASSPKELKPTNYEQYFGPGTRLTVT.

Here the CDR3 DNA reads TGCGCCAGCAGCGTCTCGGGAGCTTACACAGATACGCAGTATTTT. Protein: CASSVSGAYTDTQYF. V usage is TRBV4-3 and J usage is TRBJ2-3, with D possibly being TRBD2 (6 bases). Trimming cost V 5 bases and J 2 bases, with 14 bases left between them. Germline values: CDR1 LGHNA, CDR2 YSLEER. The CDR3 is 15 residues long.

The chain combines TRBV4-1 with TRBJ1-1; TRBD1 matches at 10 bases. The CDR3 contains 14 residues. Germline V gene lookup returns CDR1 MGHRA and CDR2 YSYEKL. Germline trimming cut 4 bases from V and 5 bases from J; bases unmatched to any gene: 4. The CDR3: CASSRDRGGTEAFF. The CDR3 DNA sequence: TGCGCCAGCAGCCGGGACAGGGGAGGAACTGAAGCTTTCTTT.

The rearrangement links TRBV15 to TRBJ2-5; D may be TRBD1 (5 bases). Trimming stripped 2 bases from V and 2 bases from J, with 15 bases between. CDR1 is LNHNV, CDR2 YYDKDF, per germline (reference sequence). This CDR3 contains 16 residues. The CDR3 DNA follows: TGTGCCACCAGCAGACCCGGTCGGACATCGCAAGAGACCCAGTACTTC. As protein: CATSRPGRTSQETQYF.

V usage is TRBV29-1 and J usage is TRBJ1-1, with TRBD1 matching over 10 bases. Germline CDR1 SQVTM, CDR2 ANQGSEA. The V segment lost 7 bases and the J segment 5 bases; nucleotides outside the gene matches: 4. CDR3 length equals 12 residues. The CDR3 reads CSGGTGETEAFF. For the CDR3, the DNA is TGCAGCGGGGGGACAGGGGAGACTGAAGCTTTCTTT.